This entry concerns a single TCR beta chain. Bulk tissue was left unsorted, and RNA and DNA were co-extracted from approximately 20-30 mg of it. Whichever tumor sample was examined, it had over 80% viable tumor cells. A constant-region primer primed TCR beta cDNA synthesis from roughly 500 ng of total RNA. Three nested multiplex PCR rounds, a slightly modified ARM-PCR, produced the libraries for TCR beta. A C-beta reverse primer was combined with TRBV1-TRBV30 forward primers in the first two PCR rounds, and each round had roughly 9 cycles. TCRdb ran MiXCR on the multiplex PCR reads and lists one entry per CDR3 protein. The sample has 50,000 or so distinct CDR3 sequences, around 82% seen once. The entry originates in a study of tumor-infiltrating lymphocytes in primary liver carcinoma. Study-level background: Tumors were staged T1-T3 N0M0 and measured 4.2 to 10 cm across.

The CDR3 loop spans 15 amino acids. Trimming left V 5 bases short and J 16 bases short, with 30 bases between. CDR1 is SQVTM and CDR2 is ANQGSEA in the germline V gene. Material for sequencing was liver tumor tissue from sampling region 5. The subset denotes: tumor region T5, tumor centre. V gene TRBV29-1 combines with J gene TRBJ2-1; D ambiguous. This receptor was obtained from a man aged 40-55 years with primary liver carcinoma and hepatitis B virus infection. The CDR3 DNA follows: TGCAGCGTTAATCTTTCTATGGCCAATACCAATGAGGATTTCTTC. As protein: CSVNLSMANTNEDFF.